The present entry profiles one TCR beta chain with its context. Different DNA sequences within this sample yield the same CDR3. Produced via immunoSEQ multiplex PCR; TCRdb's table is partial and in-frame only. The sample contains 150,000 to 200,000 clones, 70% to 90% of which appear only once. The Seattle patients joined while their infection was active and were tracked longitudinally afterward. The data belong to a study of blood T cell repertoires in COVID-19. Study information: The United States, Italy and Spain supplied acute and convalescent COVID-19 samples. PBMCs, B-cell-depleted T cells, or T cells provided the cDNA or gDNA that made up the material.

The CDR3 runs to 12 residues. Germline-derived CDR1 and CDR2 are MNHEY and SVGAGI. The V gene lost 11 bases and the J gene lost 4 bases, with 15 bases spanning the gap. The sequenced sample consisted of peripheral blood. The TCR originated in a woman of 80 years or more with COVID-19, enrolled during active disease. The chain links TRBV6-5 to TRBJ2-7, with D maybe TRBD1 (6 bases). CDR3 nucleotides: TGTGCCGCTGAGGGGGTGGGGTACGAGCAGTACTTC. The encoded protein is CAAEGVGYEQYF.